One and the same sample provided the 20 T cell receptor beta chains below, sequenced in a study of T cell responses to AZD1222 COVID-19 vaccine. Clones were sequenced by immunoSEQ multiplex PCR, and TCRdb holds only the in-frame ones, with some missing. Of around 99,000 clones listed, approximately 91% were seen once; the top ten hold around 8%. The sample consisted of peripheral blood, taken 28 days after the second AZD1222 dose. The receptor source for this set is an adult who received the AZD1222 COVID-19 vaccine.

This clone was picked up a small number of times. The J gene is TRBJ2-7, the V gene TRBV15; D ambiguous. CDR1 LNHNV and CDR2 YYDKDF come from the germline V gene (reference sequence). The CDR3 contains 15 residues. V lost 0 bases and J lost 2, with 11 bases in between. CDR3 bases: TGTGCCACCAGCAGAGATCTTGACGGCCCCTACGAGCAGTACTTC. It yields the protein CATSRDLDGPYEQYF. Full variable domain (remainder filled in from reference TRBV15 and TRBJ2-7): DAMVIQNPRYQVTQFGKPVTLSCSQTLNHNVMYWYQQKSSQAPKLLFHYYDKDFNNEADTPDNFQSRRPNTSFCFLDIRSPGLGDTAMYLCATSRDLDGPYEQYFGPGTRLTVT.

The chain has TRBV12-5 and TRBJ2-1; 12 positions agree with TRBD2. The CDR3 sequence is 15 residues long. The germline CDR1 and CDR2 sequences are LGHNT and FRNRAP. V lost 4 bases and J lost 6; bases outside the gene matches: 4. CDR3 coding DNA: TGTGCTAGTGGTTCTGGACTAGCGGGGATCAATGAGCAGTTCTTC. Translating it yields CASGSGLAGINEQFF.

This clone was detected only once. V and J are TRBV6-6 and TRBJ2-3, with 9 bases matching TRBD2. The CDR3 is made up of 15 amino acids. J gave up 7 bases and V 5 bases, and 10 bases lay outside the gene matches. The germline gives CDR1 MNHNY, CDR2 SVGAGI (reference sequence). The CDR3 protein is CASSASGNVLNTQYF. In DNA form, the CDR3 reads TGTGCCAGCAGTGCTAGCGGGAACGTGTTAAATACGCAGTATTTT.

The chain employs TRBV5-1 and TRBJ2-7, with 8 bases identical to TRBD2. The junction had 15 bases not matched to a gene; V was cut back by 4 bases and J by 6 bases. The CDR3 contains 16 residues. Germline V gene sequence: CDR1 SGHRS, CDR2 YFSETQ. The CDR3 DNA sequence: TGCGCCAGCAGCATGTCCACTAGCGGAAATTCCATCGAGCAGTACTTC. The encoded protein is CASSMSTSGNSIEQYF. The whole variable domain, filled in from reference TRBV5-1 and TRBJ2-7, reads KAGVTQTPRYLIKTRGQQVTLSCSPISGHRSVSWYQQTPGQGLQFLFEYFSETQRNKGNFPGRFSGRQFSNSRSEMNVSTLELGDSALYLCASSMSTSGNSIEQYFGPGTRLTVT.

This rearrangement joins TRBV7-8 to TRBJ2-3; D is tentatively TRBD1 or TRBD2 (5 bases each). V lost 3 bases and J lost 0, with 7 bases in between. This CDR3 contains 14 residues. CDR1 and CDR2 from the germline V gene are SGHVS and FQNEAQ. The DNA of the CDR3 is TGTGCCAGCAGCTTGGGGGTTAGCACAGATACGCAGTATTTT. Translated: CASSLGVSTDTQYF.

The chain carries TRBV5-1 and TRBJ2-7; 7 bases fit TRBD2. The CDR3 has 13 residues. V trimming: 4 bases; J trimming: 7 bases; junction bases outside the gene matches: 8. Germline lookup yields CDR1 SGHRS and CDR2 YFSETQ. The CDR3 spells CASSPILAAEQYF. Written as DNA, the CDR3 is TGCGCCAGCAGCCCGATTCTAGCGGCTGAGCAGTACTTC.

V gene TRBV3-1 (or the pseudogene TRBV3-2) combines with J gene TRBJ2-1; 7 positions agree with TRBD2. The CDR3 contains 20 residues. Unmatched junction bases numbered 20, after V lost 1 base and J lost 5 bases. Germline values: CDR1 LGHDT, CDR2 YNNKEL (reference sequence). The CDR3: CASSQGPNTYGLVADNEQFF. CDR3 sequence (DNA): TGTGCCAGCAGCCAAGGGCCGAACACCTACGGACTAGTTGCAGACAATGAGCAGTTCTTC.

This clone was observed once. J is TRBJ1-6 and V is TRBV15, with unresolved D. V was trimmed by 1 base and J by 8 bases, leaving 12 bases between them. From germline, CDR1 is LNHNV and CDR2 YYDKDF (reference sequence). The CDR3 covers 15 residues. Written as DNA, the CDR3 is TGTGCCACCAGCAGAGCCAGGATTAGTGATTCACCCCTCCACTTT. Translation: CATSRARISDSPLHF.

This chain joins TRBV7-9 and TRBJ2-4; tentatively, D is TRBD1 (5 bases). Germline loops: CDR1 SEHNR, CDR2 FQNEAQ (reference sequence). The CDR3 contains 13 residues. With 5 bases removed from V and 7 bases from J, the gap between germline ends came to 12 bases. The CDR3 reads CASSPDSENIQYF. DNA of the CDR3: TGTGCCAGCAGCCCAGACAGCGAGAACATTCAGTACTTC.

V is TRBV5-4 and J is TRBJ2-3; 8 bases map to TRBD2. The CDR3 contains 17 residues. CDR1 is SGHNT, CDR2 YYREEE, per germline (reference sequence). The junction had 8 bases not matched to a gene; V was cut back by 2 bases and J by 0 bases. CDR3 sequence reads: CASSLTSGGKSTDTQYF. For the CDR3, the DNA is TGTGCCAGCAGCTTAACTAGCGGTGGTAAAAGCACAGATACGCAGTATTTT.

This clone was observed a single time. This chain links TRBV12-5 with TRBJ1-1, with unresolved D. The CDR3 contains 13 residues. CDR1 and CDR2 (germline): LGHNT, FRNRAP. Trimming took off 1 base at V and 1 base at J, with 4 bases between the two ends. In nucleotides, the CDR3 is TGTGCTAGTGGTTTGGAACCGAACACTGAAGCTTTCTTT. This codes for CASGLEPNTEAFF. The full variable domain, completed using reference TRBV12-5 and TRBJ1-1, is DARVTQTPRHKVTEMGQEVTMRCQPILGHNTVFWYRQTMMQGLELLAYFRNRAPLDDSGMPKDRFSAEMPDATLATLKIQPSEPRDSAVYFCASGLEPNTEAFFGQGTRLTVV.

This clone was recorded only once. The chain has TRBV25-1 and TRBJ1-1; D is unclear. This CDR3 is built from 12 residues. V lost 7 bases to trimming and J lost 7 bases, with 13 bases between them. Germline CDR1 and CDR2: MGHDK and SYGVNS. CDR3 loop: CASTGERFEAFF. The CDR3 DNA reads TGTGCCAGCACCGGAGAAAGGTTTGAAGCTTTCTTT.

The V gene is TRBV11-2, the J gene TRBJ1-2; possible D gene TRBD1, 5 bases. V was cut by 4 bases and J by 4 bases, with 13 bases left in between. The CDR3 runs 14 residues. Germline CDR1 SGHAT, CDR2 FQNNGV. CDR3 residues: CASSSGGGAYGYTF. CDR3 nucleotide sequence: TGTGCCAGCAGCTCCGGGGGGGGTGCCTATGGCTACACCTTC.

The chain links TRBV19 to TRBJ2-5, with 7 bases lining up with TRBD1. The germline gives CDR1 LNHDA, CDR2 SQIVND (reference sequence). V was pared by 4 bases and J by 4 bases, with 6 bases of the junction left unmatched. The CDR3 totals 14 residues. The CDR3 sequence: CASSSSRGRETQYF. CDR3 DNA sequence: TGTGCCAGTAGTAGTTCAAGGGGGCGAGAGACCCAGTACTTC.

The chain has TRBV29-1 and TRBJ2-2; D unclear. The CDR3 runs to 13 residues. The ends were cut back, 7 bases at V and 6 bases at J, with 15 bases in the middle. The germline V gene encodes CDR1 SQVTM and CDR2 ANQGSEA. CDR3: CSAIGLTAGELFF. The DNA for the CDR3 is TGCAGCGCCATTGGGTTAACGGCCGGGGAGCTGTTTTTT.

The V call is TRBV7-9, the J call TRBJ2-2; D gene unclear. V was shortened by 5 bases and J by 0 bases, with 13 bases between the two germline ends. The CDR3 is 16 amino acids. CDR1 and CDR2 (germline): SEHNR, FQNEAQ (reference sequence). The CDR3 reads CASSAPVSANTGELFF. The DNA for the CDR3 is TGTGCCAGCAGCGCCCCGGTGAGCGCGAACACCGGGGAGCTGTTTTTT. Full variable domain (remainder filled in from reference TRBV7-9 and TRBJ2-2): DTGVSQNPRHKITKRGQNVTFRCDPISEHNRLYWYRQTLGQGPEFLTYFQNEAQLEKSRLLSDRFSAERPKGSFSTLEIQRTEQGDSAMYLCASSAPVSANTGELFFGEGSRLTVL.

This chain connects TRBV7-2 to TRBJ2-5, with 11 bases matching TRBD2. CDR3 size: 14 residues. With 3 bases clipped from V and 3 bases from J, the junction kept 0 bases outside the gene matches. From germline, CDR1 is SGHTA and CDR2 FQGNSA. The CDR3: CASSLGLAEETQYF. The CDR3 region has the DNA TGTGCCAGCAGCTTGGGACTAGCGGAAGAGACCCAGTACTTC. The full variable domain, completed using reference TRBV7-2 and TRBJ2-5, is GAGVSQSPSNKVTEKGKDVELRCDPISGHTALYWYRQSLGQGLEFLIYFQGNSAPDKSGLPSDRFSAERTGGSVSTLTIQRTQQEDSAVYLCASSLGLAEETQYFGPGTRLLVL.

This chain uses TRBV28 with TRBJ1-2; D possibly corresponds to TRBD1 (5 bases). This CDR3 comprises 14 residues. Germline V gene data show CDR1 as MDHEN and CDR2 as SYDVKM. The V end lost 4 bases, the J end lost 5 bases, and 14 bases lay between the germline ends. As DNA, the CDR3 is TGTGCCAGCAGTTCAGCAGGAGGGGAGTATGGCTACACCTTC. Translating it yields CASSSAGGEYGYTF.

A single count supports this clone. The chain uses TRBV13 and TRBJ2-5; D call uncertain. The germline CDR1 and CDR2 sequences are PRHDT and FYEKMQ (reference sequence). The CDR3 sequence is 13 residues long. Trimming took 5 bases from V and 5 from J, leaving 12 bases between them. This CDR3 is CASSRMGGETQYF. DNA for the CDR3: TGTGCCAGCAGCCGGATGGGTGGGGAGACCCAGTACTTC.

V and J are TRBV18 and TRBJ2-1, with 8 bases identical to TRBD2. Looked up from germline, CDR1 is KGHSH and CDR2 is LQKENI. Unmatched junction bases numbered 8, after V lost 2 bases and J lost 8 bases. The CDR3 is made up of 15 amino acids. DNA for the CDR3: TGTGCCAGCTCACCAGGACTAGCTGGGATCCATGAGCAGTTCTTC. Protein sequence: CASSPGLAGIHEQFF.